The entry that follows covers one T cell receptor beta chain sequence. It has no known antigen specificity. Base qualities are missing; no much larger clone stands one base away. Lymph node samples were obtained from the axillary draining lymph nodes of breast cancer patients. Sequencer: Illumina HiSeq 2000. Multiplex PCR amplification was used to build the TCR beta chain libraries. The amplified TCR beta chain products were analyzed by high-throughput sequencing. Clones were called with MiXCR by TCRdb after fastp trimmed the public reads at Q25, and only in-frame beta chains were retained. Rows are unified per CDR3 protein, each entry keeping the most common DNA and genes. The sample table holds 200,000 to 250,000 distinct CDR3 sequences, of which 32% were seen once. The ten largest clones add up to about 1.4% of the sample. The data stem from a study of breast tumors, draining lymph nodes, adjacent tissues (dated by TCRdb to about 2016). With regard to the full study: In breast cancer patients, the study compared the TCR beta repertoires of tumor, adjacent nontumor tissue and axillary lymph nodes. The study aimed to assess the relationships and possible T-cell exchange between tumor, surrounding tissue and draining lymph node repertoires in human breast cancer.

Study-wide findings and limitations: The conclusion that tumor T cells originate in lymph nodes was framed as consistent with a hypothesis rather than directly demonstrated. Tumor T-cell repertoires showed less diversity than lymph node repertoires and more diversity than nontumor tissue repertoires, and tumor T-cell repertoires showed preferential V and J gene usage. Tumor and nontumor tissue repertoires were found to be significantly more similar in luminal-like than in basal-like breast cancer. A scenario in which most tumor T cells derive from the lymph node and then expand within tumor tissue was judged to be consistent with the data.

For CDR1 and CDR2, the germline V gene lists LGHNA and YSLEER. Spanning cysteine to phenylalanine, the CDR3 consists of 15 amino acids. Here the CDR3 DNA is all that survives: 45 bases in frame from base 1. V loses 0 bases of germline sequence and J loses 3 bases, and the interval between the two ends is 11 bases. The sequence derives from a female donor with breast cancer. Some clones in this sample may be carry-over from other donors' samples. The material sequenced was axillary lymph node tissue. Recombination linked TRBV4-3 to TRBJ1-2, with no reliable assignment of the D segment. In nucleotide form, the sequence is TGCGCCAGCAGCCAAGACCGGGCCGCCTACTATGGCTACACCTTC. Its coded protein is CASSQDRAAYYGYTF.